This T cell receptor (beta chain) is from a study of blood T cell repertoires in COVID-19. As for the study in general: There were acute and convalescent COVID-19 samples, and they came from the United States, Italy and Spain. T cells, B-cell-depleted T cells, or PBMCs supplied cDNA or gDNA.

Looked up from germline, CDR1 is MNHEY and CDR2 is SVGAGI. The CDR3 runs 12 residues. V was shortened by 6 bases and J by 4 bases, with 9 bases between the two germline ends. The table came from immunoSEQ multiplex PCR; TCRdb's copy has only in-frame clones and leaves some out. The data contain 56,000 or so clones, 84% of them singletons. This TCR came from a woman over 75 with acute or convalescent COVID-19. The chain uses TRBV6-5 and TRBJ1-2; D perhaps matches TRBD1 (5 bases). The sample taken for sequencing was peripheral blood. The DNA of the CDR3 is TGTGCCAGCAGAAGACAGCTCTATGGCTACACCTTC. Translation: CASRRQLYGYTF.